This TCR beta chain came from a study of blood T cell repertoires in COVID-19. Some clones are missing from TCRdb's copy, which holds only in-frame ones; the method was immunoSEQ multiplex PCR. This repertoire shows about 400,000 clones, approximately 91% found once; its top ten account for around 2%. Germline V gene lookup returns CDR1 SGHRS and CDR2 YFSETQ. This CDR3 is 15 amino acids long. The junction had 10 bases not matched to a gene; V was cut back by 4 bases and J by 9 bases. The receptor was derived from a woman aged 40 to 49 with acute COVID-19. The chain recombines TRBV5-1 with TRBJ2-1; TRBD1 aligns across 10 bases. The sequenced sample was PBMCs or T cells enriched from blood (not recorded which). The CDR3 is CASSGWDRGEGEQFF. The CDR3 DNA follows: TGCGCCAGCAGCGGTTGGGACAGGGGAGAGGGTGAGCAGTTCTTC.